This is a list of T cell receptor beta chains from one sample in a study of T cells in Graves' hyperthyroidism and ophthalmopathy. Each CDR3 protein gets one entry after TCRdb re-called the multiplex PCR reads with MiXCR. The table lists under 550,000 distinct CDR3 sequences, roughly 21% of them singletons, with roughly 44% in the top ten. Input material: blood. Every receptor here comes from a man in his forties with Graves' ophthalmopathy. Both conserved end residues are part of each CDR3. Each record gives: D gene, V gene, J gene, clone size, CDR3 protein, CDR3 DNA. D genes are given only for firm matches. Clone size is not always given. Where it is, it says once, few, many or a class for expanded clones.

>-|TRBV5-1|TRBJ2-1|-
CASSLGPAGSSYNEQFF
TGCGCCAGCAGCTTGGGTCCGGCGGGCAGCTCCTACAATGAGCAGTTCTTC
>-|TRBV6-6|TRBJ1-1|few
CASSYSRKGATEAFF
TGTGCCAGCAGTTACTCCCGAAAGGGCGCCACTGAAGCTTTCTTT
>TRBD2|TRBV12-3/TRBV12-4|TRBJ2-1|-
CASSLELAGGRGEQFF
TGTGCCAGCAGTTTAGAACTAGCGGGGGGAAGAGGTGAGCAGTTCTTC
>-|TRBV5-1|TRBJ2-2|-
CASTSSSALGELFF
TGCGCCAGCACCTCGTCCTCGGCGTTAGGGGAGCTGTTTTTT
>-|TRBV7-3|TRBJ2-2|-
CASATYTGELFF
TGTGCCAGCGCTACGTACACCGGGGAGCTGTTTTTT
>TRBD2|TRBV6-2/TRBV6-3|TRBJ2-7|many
CASRQGLADYEQYF
TGTGCCAGCAGACAGGGACTAGCTGACTACGAGCAGTACTTC
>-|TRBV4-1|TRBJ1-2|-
CASSHFNGGGYTF
TGCGCCAGCAGCCACTTCAACGGGGGGGGCTACACCTTC
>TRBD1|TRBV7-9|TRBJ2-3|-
CASGGQMGTDTQYF
TGTGCCAGCGGGGGACAGATGGGAACAGATACGCAGTATTTT
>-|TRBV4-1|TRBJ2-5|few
CASSPGPWGQETQYF
TGCGCCAGCAGCCCTGGTCCCTGGGGGCAAGAGACCCAGTACTTC
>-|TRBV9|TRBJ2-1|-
CASSVRGSSYNEQFF
TGTGCCAGCAGCGTGAGGGGTTCCTCCTACAATGAGCAGTTCTTC
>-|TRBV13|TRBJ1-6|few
CASSLYGQKNSPLHF
TGTGCCAGCAGCCTATACGGACAGAAAAATTCACCCCTCCACTTT
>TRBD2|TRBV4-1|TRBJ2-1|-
CASSQVGLAEREQFF
TGCGCCAGCAGCCAAGTCGGACTAGCGGAGCGTGAGCAGTTCTTC
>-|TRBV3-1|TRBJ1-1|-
CASSQDGVNTEAFF
TGTGCCAGCAGCCAAGATGGAGTGAACACTGAAGCTTTCTTT
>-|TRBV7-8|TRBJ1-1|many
CASSLGVGRTEAFF
TGTGCCAGCAGCTTAGGGGTGGGGCGGACTGAAGCTTTCTTT